The 8 T cell receptor beta chains presented below share a single source sample, sequenced in a study of cytomegalovirus exposure and HLA in healthy donors (dated by TCRdb to 2016 to 2017). Library preparation used the immunoSEQ multiplex PCR assay. The multiplex PCR relied on a mix of 60 forward primers for TCR Vbeta segments and 13 reverse primers for TCR Jbeta segments. TCRdb holds this immuneACCESS table with in-frame rearrangements only. Some clones are missing; in checked studies, unresolved V genes explain under half, and the rest has no known cause. Across this sample there are tens of thousands of clones, with about 79% seen only once. Clones ranked in the top ten supply 3% to 4% of the sample. Specimen: PBMCs. The source of these receptors is a man between 50 and 59 years old in good health and CMV-seronegative.

CDR3 loop: CASTIGVSKYNEQFF. CDR3 nucleotides: TGTGCCAGTACCATAGGGGTCTCGAAATACAATGAGCAGTTCTTC. The chain couples TRBV19 to TRBJ2-1; tentative D call: TRBD1 (5 bases). CDR1 is LNHDA and CDR2 is SQIVND in the germline V gene (reference sequence). V shed 7 bases and J shed 4 bases, with 17 bases lying between them. The length of the CDR3 is 15 residues.

This chain joins TRBV7-2 and TRBJ2-7; 10 bases match TRBD2. The junction had 9 bases not matched to a gene; V was cut back by 1 base and J by 0 bases. Looked up from germline, CDR1 is SGHTA and CDR2 is FQGNSA. There are 18 residues in the CDR3. The CDR3 sequence is CASSLGPSGGSPSYEQYF. In DNA form, the CDR3 reads TGTGCCAGCAGCTTAGGTCCTAGCGGGGGATCCCCCTCCTACGAGCAGTACTTC.

The CDR3 DNA follows: TGTGCCAGAAGCTTCACAGGGATTATTTCACCCCTCCACTTT. It codes for CARSFTGIISPLHF. The rearrangement links TRBV5-3 to TRBJ1-6; possible D gene TRBD1, 6 bases. Being an ORF, TRBV5-3 has a function that is uncertain. V was shortened by 2 bases and J by 9 bases, with 12 bases between the two germline ends. CDR3 size: 14 residues.

The chain is built from TRBV4-3 and TRBJ2-7; no clear D. Looked up from germline, CDR1 is LGHNA and CDR2 is YSLEER. This CDR3 is 13 amino acids long. Trimming shortened V by 0 bases and J by 4 bases, and 7 bases separated the two germline ends. The CDR3 loop is CASSQDLFYEQYF. CDR3 DNA sequence: TGCGCCAGCAGCCAAGATCTCTTTTACGAGCAGTACTTC.

This clone has only one observation. This chain links TRBV19 with TRBJ1-3; D unresolved. The CDR3 loop spans 16 amino acids. The germline V gene encodes CDR1 LNHDA and CDR2 SQIVND (reference sequence). V was pared by 8 bases and J by 0 bases, with 17 bases between. The CDR3 DNA sequence: TGTGCCAGTTATGTTGGTGGAGGATTCTCTGGAAACACCATATATTTT. This codes for CASYVGGGFSGNTIYF.

The V call is TRBV28, the J call TRBJ2-1, with D possibly being TRBD2 (6 bases). Trimming took 3 bases from V and 3 from J, leaving 12 bases between them. Germline V lookup: CDR1 MDHEN, CDR2 SYDVKM. There are 15 residues in the CDR3. The chain's CDR3 is CASSLRSGSYNEQFF. The CDR3, as DNA: TGTGCCAGCAGTTTGCGTAGCGGTAGCTACAATGAGCAGTTCTTC.

V is TRBV12-5 and J is TRBJ2-3; TRBD1 might be the D (6 bases). The germline CDR1 and CDR2 sequences are LGHNT and FRNRAP. The V end was cut by 6 bases, the J end by 2 bases, with 15 bases between. CDR3 length: 15 residues. The CDR3 DNA follows: TGTGCTAGTGGGGAAACCGGACAGAACACAGATACGCAGTATTTT. Translated: CASGETGQNTDTQYF. Combining the CDR3 with reference TRBV12-5 and TRBJ2-3 gives the whole variable domain DARVTQTPRHKVTEMGQEVTMRCQPILGHNTVFWYRQTMMQGLELLAYFRNRAPLDDSGMPKDRFSAEMPDATLATLKIQPSEPRDSAVYFCASGETGQNTDTQYFGPGTRLTVL.

This clone was counted a few times. The J gene is TRBJ1-1, the V gene TRBV18, with 7 positions matching TRBD1. The germline V gene encodes CDR1 KGHSH and CDR2 LQKENI. CDR3 length equals 15 residues. With V trimmed by 4 bases and J by 1 base, 6 bases remained unmatched. DNA of the CDR3: TGTGCCAGCTCACTCACCGGGACAGCGAACACTGAAGCTTTCTTT. Translation: CASSLTGTANTEAFF.